Listed below are T cell receptor beta chains from one sample, sequenced in a study of human T cells and chemical hapten exposure. TCRdb used MiXCR to reprocess the 5' RACE reads, holding one entry per CDR3 protein. The sample shows some 150,000 distinct CDR3 sequences, around 4% of them seen only once. The source is a female donor in good health. CDR3s include the opening cysteine and the closing phenylalanine or tryptophan. A D gene is named only where the DNA matches it firmly. Clone size is not always given. Where it is, it says once, few, many or a class for expanded clones.

len	abundance	v_gene	j_gene	d_gene	CDR3aa	CDR3nt
20	few	TRBV6-2/TRBV6-3	TRBJ1-1	.	CASSYSYHDLGSGVATEAFF	TGTGCCAGCAGTTACTCTTATCACGATCTGGGTAGCGGGGTTGCCACTGAAGCTTTCTTT
14	few	TRBV7-3	TRBJ2-3	TRBD2	CASSPGTSGGLRYF	TGTGCCAGCAGCCCCGGGACTAGCGGGGGGCTACGGTATTTT
14	many	TRBV10-3	TRBJ1-4	TRBD1	CAISTGQPEEKLFF	TGTGCCATCAGTACGGGACAGCCCGAAGAAAAACTGTTTTTT
14	.	TRBV29-1	TRBJ1-6	.	CSVDGTRGGSPLHF	TGCAGCGTTGATGGGACACGCGGTGGTTCACCCCTCCACTTT
12	.	TRBV6-6	TRBJ2-1	.	CASSYSSDEQFF	TGTGCCAGCAGTTACAGTTCGGATGAGCAGTTCTTC
12	many	TRBV28	TRBJ2-1	.	CASLDRPNEQFF	TGTGCCAGCTTGGACAGACCCAATGAGCAGTTCTTC
15	.	TRBV15	TRBJ2-3	.	CATSARTPSLDTQYF	TGTGCCACCAGCGCCCGGACTCCAAGCCTGGATACGCAGTATTTT
14	.	TRBV28	TRBJ2-3	TRBD2	CASRGGFRTDTQYF	TGTGCCAGCCGGGGGGGGTTTAGGACAGATACGCAGTATTTT
17	many	TRBV28	TRBJ1-4	.	CASSSTWTALREEKLFF	TGTGCCAGCAGTTCTACCTGGACAGCCCTAAGGGAAGAAAAACTGTTTTTT
12	many	TRBV30	TRBJ1-1	TRBD1	CASDPGQGGAFF	TGTGCCTCAGATCCGGGACAGGGTGGCGCTTTCTTT
14	many	TRBV7-8	TRBJ2-5	.	CASSSRQAQLAQYF	TGTGCCAGCAGCTCCCGACAGGCCCAGTTGGCCCAGTACTTC
14	few	TRBV5-4	TRBJ1-2	.	CASSPGRANYGYTF	TGTGCCAGCAGCCCGGGACGGGCAAACTATGGCTACACCTTC
12	many	TRBV12-3/TRBV12-4	TRBJ2-1	.	CASSTPRNEQFF	TGTGCCAGCAGTACCCCGAGGAATGAGCAGTTCTTC